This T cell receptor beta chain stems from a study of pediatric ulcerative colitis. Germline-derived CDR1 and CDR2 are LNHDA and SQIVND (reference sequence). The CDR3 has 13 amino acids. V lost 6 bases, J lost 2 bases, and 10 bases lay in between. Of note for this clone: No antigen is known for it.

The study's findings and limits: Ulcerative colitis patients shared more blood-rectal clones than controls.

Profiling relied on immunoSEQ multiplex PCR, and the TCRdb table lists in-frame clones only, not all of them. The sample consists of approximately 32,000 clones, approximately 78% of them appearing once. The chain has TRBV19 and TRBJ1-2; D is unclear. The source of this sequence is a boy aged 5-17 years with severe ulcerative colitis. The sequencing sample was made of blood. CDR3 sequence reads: CASRLDGNYGYTF. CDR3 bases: TGTGCCAGTAGACTCGACGGAAACTATGGCTACACCTTC.